This T cell receptor beta chain was retrieved from a study of T-cell memory formation after mild COVID-19. CDR3 length: 14 amino acids. V gave up 8 bases and J gave up 0 bases, with 13 bases separating them. Germline V gives CDR1 KGHSH, CDR2 LQKENI. Study-level findings and limits: Clones shrinking from day 15 to 85 showed even CD4/CD8 mixes; later expanders tilted CD4+. Contracting clones localized mainly to CM and EM when CD4+ and mainly to EMRA when CD8+.

This clonotype was counted only a few times. Its matching antigen is unknown. TCRdb redid the calling of the 5' RACE reads with MiXCR, one entry per CDR3 protein. The sample comprises about 560,000 distinct CDR3 sequences, roughly 20% of which are singletons, and under 8.5% rests with the top ten. Sequencing was performed on PBMCs or a T cell subset sorted from them (not recorded which). The chain has TRBV18 and TRBJ1-2; unclear D gene. This TCR was recovered from an adult woman who had mild COVID-19 (a few samples of this study predate the infection). Cell type and time point are not known. For the CDR3, the DNA is TGTGCCAGCGCTACGGCAGGAACTAACTATGGCTACACCTTC. Amino acid sequence: CASATAGTNYGYTF.